These 31 T cell receptor beta chains were sequenced from one sample in a study of T cells in Graves' hyperthyroidism and ophthalmopathy (dated by TCRdb to 2018 to 2020). Preparation of the library involved multiplex PCR. Sequencing instrument: Illumina HiSeq 2000. Amplification of TCR beta CDR3 regions was carried out from RNA transcripts. The first round of RT-PCR for the TCR CDR3 was performed with the HTBI primer set and the Qiagen OneStep RT-PCR kit. TCRdb ran its own pipeline on the public reads, namely fastp trimming at Q25 and MiXCR clone calling, and kept in-frame beta chains. Each record represents a unique CDR3 protein, reported with the most common genes and DNA among its rows. In all, the sample holds hundreds of thousands of distinct CDR3 sequences, and approximately 14% of those were seen once. Of the sample, roughly a tenth falls within the top ten clones. Sequencing input: blood. The receptors were sampled from a woman under 30 with Graves' hyperthyroidism.

In its sample, this clonotype was seen many times. The chain carries TRBV6-5 and TRBJ1-2; D may be TRBD1 (5 bases). In germline, CDR1 is MNHEY, CDR2 SVGAGI. V was cut by 0 bases and J by 5 bases, with 16 bases left in between. This CDR3 comprises 16 residues. The DNA for the CDR3 is TGTGCCAGCAGTTACTCCAGACAGCAAAGAGGGTATGGCTACACCTTC. This encodes CASSYSRQQRGYGYTF.

This clonotype was detected ten times or more. This chain uses TRBV11-3 with TRBJ2-7; 14 nucleotides match TRBD2. Germline CDR1 and CDR2: SGHNT and YENEEA. The CDR3 contains 19 residues. V was clipped by 0 bases and J by 0 bases; unmatched bases: 7. The CDR3, as DNA: TGTGCCAGCAGCTTAGATGAGAGACTAGCGGGAGGGCCCTCCTACGAGCAGTACTTC. Translated: CASSLDERLAGGPSYEQYF. Supplemented by reference TRBV11-3 and TRBJ2-7, the full variable domain reads EAGVVQSPRYKIIEKKQPVAFWCNPISGHNTLYWYLQNLGQGPELLIRYENEEAVDDSQLPKDRFSAERLKGVDSTLKIQPAELGDSAVYLCASSLDERLAGGPSYEQYFGPGTRLTVT.

There are many counts of this clonotype. This chain links TRBV27 with TRBJ2-1; unclear D gene. CDR1 is MNHEY and CDR2 is SMNVEV in the germline V gene (reference sequence). The CDR3 runs 17 residues. V shed 4 bases and J shed 5 bases, with 21 bases lying between them. CDR3 loop: CASSSAGAALYNNEQFF. The CDR3 nucleotides are TGTGCCAGCAGTTCCGCAGGCGCGGCCCTTTATAACAATGAGCAGTTCTTC.

In its sample, this clonotype was seen a few times. The gene calls are TRBV7-9 and TRBJ2-7, with D perhaps TRBD2 (6 bases). The germline V gene encodes CDR1 SEHNR and CDR2 FQNEAQ (reference sequence). Trimming shortened V by 3 bases and J by 2 bases, and 11 bases separated the two germline ends. The CDR3 contains 14 residues. The CDR3 spells CASSFSGLTYEQYF. The CDR3 DNA reads as TGTGCCAGCAGCTTCTCGGGACTCACCTACGAGCAGTACTTC.

Concerning this clonotype: The junction departs from the called germline gene at one end, perhaps through a read error. This chain connects TRBV6-1 to TRBJ1-1; TRBD1 matches 9 bases. CDR1 MNHNS and CDR2 SASEGT come from the germline V gene. CDR3 length equals 15 residues. In nucleotides, the CDR3 is TGTGCCGGCAGAAATCACAGGGGGCAAGGCACTGAAGCTTTCTTT. Its protein is CAGRNHRGQGTEAFF.

This clonotype was counted between two and nine times. V and J are TRBV6-2 or TRBV6-3 and TRBJ1-4; D call uncertain. Germline lookup yields CDR1 MNHEY and CDR2 SVGEGT. The ends were cut back, 0 bases at V and 2 bases at J, with 10 bases in the middle. This CDR3 has 16 residues. CDR3 in DNA: TGTGCCAGCAGTTACTCTGGACCGACCACTAATGAAAAACTGTTTTTT. Translation: CASSYSGPTTNEKLFF.

The chain uses TRBV6-2 or TRBV6-3 and TRBJ2-7; D possibly corresponds to TRBD2 (6 bases). The V end lost 4 bases, the J end lost 1 base, and 17 bases lay between the germline ends. CDR1 is MNHEY and CDR2 is SVGEGT in the germline V gene. CDR3 length: 16 amino acids. The CDR3 DNA sequence: TGTGCCAGCAGTTCCCGGACTACCACGGGATCCTACGAGCAGTACTTC. Its translation: CASSSRTTTGSYEQYF.

The table lists this clonotype with a few counts. CDR3 in DNA: TGTGCCAGCAGACCAGGGAGGGTAATCAGGGCAGGCTCCTACAATGAGCAGTTCTTC. Protein sequence: CASRPGRVIRAGSYNEQFF. The rearrangement links TRBV7-8 to TRBJ2-1; TRBD2 matches 7 bases. The CDR3 sequence is 19 residues long. Trimming took 6 bases from V and 0 from J; bases not matched to a gene: 17. Germline loops: CDR1 SGHVS, CDR2 FQNEAQ.

The V call is TRBV7-9, the J call TRBJ2-3, with D possibly being TRBD2 (5 bases). There are 15 residues in the CDR3. Deletions cut 2 bases from V and 3 bases from J, with 12 bases between. The germline V gene encodes CDR1 SEHNR and CDR2 FQNEAQ (reference sequence). As DNA, the CDR3 is TGTGCCAGCAGCTTAATGGGAGTTGGTACAGATACGCAGTATTTT. Protein sequence: CASSLMGVGTDTQYF.

This clonotype was observed many times. This chain links TRBV6-2 or TRBV6-3 with TRBJ1-1, with 10 bases matching TRBD1. The CDR3 has 16 residues. CDR1 MNHEY and CDR2 SVGEGT come from the germline V gene. J gave up 6 bases and V 6 bases, and 13 bases lay outside the gene matches. CDR3 residues: CASRLNRDRGIAEAFF. In DNA, the CDR3 is TGTGCCAGCAGACTCAACCGGGACAGGGGAATCGCTGAAGCTTTCTTT.

This clonotype appeared many times. The chain has TRBV3-1 and TRBJ1-4; the D gene is possibly TRBD1 (6 bases). V lost 5 bases to trimming and J lost 7 bases, with 20 bases between them. The CDR3 length is 16 residues. The germline gives CDR1 LGHDT, CDR2 YNNKEL (reference sequence). CDR3 in DNA: TGTGCCAGCAGCGCAGAAGGTGGACAGCTTTTTGAAAAACTGTTTTTT. It translates to CASSAEGGQLFEKLFF.

This sequence joins TRBV15 and TRBJ2-2; D ambiguous. The V end was cut by 6 bases, the J end by 9 bases, with 11 bases between. Germline CDR1 reads LNHNV; CDR2 reads YYDKDF (reference sequence). The CDR3 loop spans 12 amino acids. The CDR3 here is CATRDAGRELFF. CDR3 DNA sequence: TGTGCCACCAGGGACGCTGGCCGGGAGCTGTTTTTT. Combining the CDR3 with reference TRBV15 and TRBJ2-2 gives the whole variable domain DAMVIQNPRYQVTQFGKPVTLSCSQTLNHNVMYWYQQKSSQAPKLLFHYYDKDFNNEADTPDNFQSRRPNTSFCFLDIRSPGLGDTAMYLCATRDAGRELFFGEGSRLTVL.

This clonotype was seen repeatedly, ten times or more. V gene TRBV5-5 combines with J gene TRBJ2-5; no clear D gene. Germline CDR1 and CDR2: SGHKS and YYEKEE (reference sequence). With 3 bases removed from V and 2 bases from J, the gap between germline ends came to 8 bases. The CDR3 is 13 residues long. CDR3 coding DNA: TGTGCCAGCAGCTCATACAATCAAGAGACCCAGTACTTC. The encoded protein is CASSSYNQETQYF.

The chain has TRBV19 and TRBJ2-7; no firm D call. With 5 bases removed from V and 6 bases from J, the gap between germline ends came to 14 bases. CDR1 LNHDA and CDR2 SQIVND come from the germline V gene (reference sequence). The CDR3 is made up of 13 amino acids. The CDR3: CASSGYNNGEQYF. DNA for the CDR3: TGTGCCAGTAGTGGCTACAATAACGGCGAGCAGTACTTC. Complete variable domain (other parts from reference TRBV19 and TRBJ2-7): DGGITQSPKYLFRKEGQNVTLSCEQNLNHDAMYWYRQDPGQGLRLIYYSQIVNDFQKGDIAEGYSVSREKKESFPLTVTSAQKNPTAFYLCASSGYNNGEQYFGPGTRLTVT.

J is TRBJ2-5 and V is TRBV24-1; the D gene is possibly TRBD1 (5 bases). The germline V gene has CDR1 KGHDR and CDR2 SFDVKD. V was trimmed by 0 bases and J by 2 bases, leaving 15 bases between them. This CDR3 is 17 amino acids long. CDR3 in amino acids: CATSDLQQGVEQETQYF. DNA of the CDR3: TGTGCCACCAGTGATTTGCAGCAAGGGGTCGAACAAGAGACCCAGTACTTC.

The rearrangement uses TRBV25-1 and TRBJ2-7; no firm D call. There are 16 residues in the CDR3. Trimming shortened V by 1 base and J by 0 bases, and 13 bases separated the two germline ends. Germline V gene lookup returns CDR1 MGHDK and CDR2 SYGVNS. The CDR3 protein is CASSESGLTSSYEQYF. The CDR3 nucleotides read TGTGCCAGCAGTGAATCTGGGTTAACGAGCTCCTACGAGCAGTACTTC.

This clonotype was seen repeatedly, ten times or more. The V call is TRBV18, the J call TRBJ2-1, with D possibly TRBD2 on 5 matching bases. CDR1 is KGHSH, CDR2 LQKENI, per germline. V shed 3 bases and J shed 0 bases, with 15 bases lying between them. This CDR3 has 17 residues. CDR3 amino acids: CASSPRLTSSSYNEQFF. The CDR3 DNA reads as TGTGCCAGCTCACCCCGACTAACCTCGAGCTCCTACAATGAGCAGTTCTTC.

This clonotype was found many times. The V gene is TRBV9, the J gene TRBJ2-1; 11 bases line up with TRBD2. V was pared by 1 base and J by 9 bases, with 9 bases of the junction left unmatched. The length of the CDR3 is 16 residues. Germline CDR1 is SGDLS and CDR2 is YYNGEE. The CDR3 sequence is CASSVRTSGHLGEQFF. The CDR3 DNA sequence: TGTGCCAGCAGCGTAAGGACTAGCGGGCACCTTGGTGAGCAGTTCTTC.

The chain is built from TRBV5-1 and TRBJ2-2; D gene uncertain. The CDR3 has 15 amino acids. CDR1 and CDR2 (germline): SGHRS, YFSETQ. Trimming took 4 bases from V and 7 from J, leaving 17 bases between them. CDR3 coding DNA: TGCGCCAGCAGCGTCTCAGGAAATTTCTACGGGGAGCTGTTTTTT. Translation: CASSVSGNFYGELFF.

This clonotype was recorded at least ten times. The gene calls are TRBV30 and TRBJ1-5; no clear D. Looked up from germline, CDR1 is GTSNPN and CDR2 is SVGIG (reference sequence). The CDR3 consists of 12 residues. Between the trimmed V and J ends, which lost 2 bases and 7 bases, there was a span of 9 bases. The CDR3 spells CAWSPPAQPQHF. The DNA for the CDR3 is TGTGCCTGGAGTCCCCCGGCCCAGCCCCAGCATTTT.

The V gene is TRBV6-1, the J gene TRBJ2-1; D call uncertain. Trimming took off 5 bases at V and 6 bases at J, with 11 bases between the two ends. Germline CDR1 and CDR2: MNHNS and SASEGT. The CDR3 runs 13 residues. CDR3: CASSPRVFNEQFF. CDR3 sequence (DNA): TGTGCCAGCAGTCCTCGGGTATTCAATGAGCAGTTCTTC.

This clonotype has ten or more counts. The genes are TRBV6-1 and TRBJ2-5; 9 bases are a match to TRBD1. The CDR3 length is 14 residues. The V gene's germline CDR1 is MNHNS and CDR2 SASEGT. The ends lost 6 bases at V and 2 bases at J; junction bases unmatched: 4. The CDR3 reads CASRAGTGQETQYF. For the CDR3, the DNA is TGTGCCAGCAGAGCCGGGACAGGGCAAGAGACCCAGTACTTC.

Ten or more counts support this clonotype. The V call is TRBV20-1, the J call TRBJ2-7, with a tentative D call TRBD2 (5 bases). This CDR3 has 15 residues. The germline gives CDR1 DFQATT, CDR2 SNEGSKA (reference sequence). The V end lost 0 bases, the J end lost 3 bases, and 15 bases lay between the germline ends. The CDR3 loop reads CSARDDGGPYYEQYF. The CDR3 DNA reads as TGCAGTGCTAGAGATGATGGAGGACCCTACTACGAGCAGTACTTC.

This clonotype was detected many times. CDR3 sequence (DNA): TGTGCCAGCAGCTCGGGACAGAATAGCAATCAGCCCCAGCATTTT. Amino acid sequence: CASSSGQNSNQPQHF. The chain recombines TRBV11-2 with TRBJ1-5, with 7 nucleotides matching TRBD1. CDR3 length: 15 amino acids. CDR1 SGHAT and CDR2 FQNNGV come from the germline V gene. V was clipped by 4 bases and J by 0 bases; unmatched bases: 3.

In this sample, this clonotype turned up a few times. The V and J genes are TRBV4-3 and TRBJ2-3; tentatively, D is TRBD1 or TRBD2 (5 bases each). This CDR3 has 18 residues. V lost 0 bases to trimming and J lost 0 bases, with 16 bases between them. CDR1 LGHNA and CDR2 YSLEER come from the germline V gene. CDR3 coding DNA: TGCGCCAGCAGCCAAGAATTCGTCGTTGGGGGAAGCACAGATACGCAGTATTTT. Translated: CASSQEFVVGGSTDTQYF.

The chain uses TRBV3-1 and TRBJ1-4; D call uncertain. V was clipped by 4 bases and J by 7 bases, with 10 bases between them. CDR3 length: 13 amino acids. The germline gives CDR1 LGHDT, CDR2 YNNKEL (reference sequence). The CDR3 spells CASSRRGREKLFF. The CDR3 bases are TGTGCCAGCAGCCGCCGAGGTCGTGAAAAACTGTTTTTT.

The sample holds a few counts of this clonotype. V gene TRBV4-1 combines with J gene TRBJ2-7, with 16 bases identical to TRBD2. The V segment lost 3 bases and the J segment 3 bases; nucleotides outside the gene matches: 2. The CDR3 contains 16 residues. Germline values: CDR1 MGHRA, CDR2 YSYEKL. CDR3 DNA: TGCGCCAGCAGCCAGGGACTAGCGGGAGGGTACTACGAGCAGTACTTC. It translates to CASSQGLAGGYYEQYF.

This clonotype was picked up many times. J is TRBJ1-1 and V is TRBV7-9; tentatively, D is TRBD1 (5 bases). V shed 1 base and J shed 2 bases, with 11 bases lying between them. The CDR3 contains 15 residues. Germline CDR1 is SEHNR and CDR2 is FQNEAQ (reference sequence). CDR3 sequence (DNA): TGTGCCAGCAGCTTAGAGTTTAGGACAAACACTGAAGCTTTCTTT. Translation: CASSLEFRTNTEAFF. The whole variable domain, filled in from reference TRBV7-9 and TRBJ1-1, reads DTGVSQNPRHKITKRGQNVTFRCDPISEHNRLYWYRQTLGQGPEFLTYFQNEAQLEKSRLLSDRFSAERPKGSFSTLEIQRTEQGDSAMYLCASSLEFRTNTEAFFGQGTRLTVV.

The gene calls are TRBV19 and TRBJ2-5, with 7 bases lining up with TRBD2. This CDR3 comprises 13 residues. With 5 bases clipped from V and 4 bases from J, the junction kept 4 bases outside the gene matches. CDR1 is LNHDA and CDR2 is SQIVND in the germline V gene (reference sequence). Here the CDR3 reads CASSATSRETQYF. The CDR3 DNA reads as TGTGCCAGTAGTGCGACTAGCAGAGAGACCCAGTACTTC.

This clonotype was observed a few times. V is TRBV20-1 and J is TRBJ2-4; 9 bases match TRBD2. The V segment lost 6 bases and the J segment 1 base; nucleotides outside the gene matches: 1. The CDR3 length is 13 residues. Germline lookup yields CDR1 DFQATT and CDR2 SNEGSKA (reference sequence). The CDR3 nucleotides read TGCAGTGCGAGCGGGAGGGCCAAAAACATTCAGTACTTC. Encoded protein: CSASGRAKNIQYF.

This clonotype was seen more than once but under ten times. The chain joins TRBV28 to TRBJ1-2, with 8 bases that match TRBD1. CDR1 is MDHEN, CDR2 SYDVKM, per germline. V shed 5 bases, J shed 4 bases, and the junction held 6 bases outside the gene matches. The CDR3 runs to 14 residues. The CDR3: CASSQGARVYGYTF. The CDR3 DNA reads TGTGCCAGCAGTCAGGGGGCGCGGGTCTATGGCTACACCTTC.